A single T cell receptor (beta chain) is shown here with its context. Its antigen remains unidentified. In germline, CDR1 is DFQATT, CDR2 SNEGSKA (reference sequence). CDR3 length: 11 amino acids. Trimming removed 5 bases at V and 4 bases at J, with 9 bases between. This entry comes from a study of STAT3 mutations in large granular lymphocyte leukemia. At the level of the study: Roughly half of the longitudinally sequenced T-LGLL patients carried detectable canonical activating STAT3 mutations. Overall study findings and caveats: Every T-LGLL patient had at least one immunodominant TCRbeta clonotype.

The repertoire was sequenced with immunoSEQ multiplex PCR; TCRdb's copy has only in-frame clones and lacks some. This sample yields around 4,600 clones, of which about 53% are seen a single time; roughly 80% belongs to the top ten. The specimen sequenced was peripheral blood mononuclear cells. The rearrangement uses TRBV20-1 and TRBJ2-7; D gene uncertain. This TCR came from a man aged 55 to 70 with T-cell large granular lymphocyte leukemia. Some clones in this sample may be carry-over from other donors' samples. CDR3: CSAHEQYEQYF. CDR3 coding DNA: TGCAGTGCTCACGAGCAGTACGAGCAGTACTTC.